This T cell receptor (beta chain) comes out of a study of shared clonotypes between healthy human individuals. To note about this clone: Its target is not known.

The quantity of DNA used in unsorted PBMC replicate PCRs was about 0.3 ug, corresponding to 30,000 or so T cell genomes. Only in-frame clones appear in the TCRdb table, and some are missing; sequencing was by immunoSEQ multiplex PCR. The table shows hundreds of thousands of clones, with 70% to 80% occurring only once. The study's findings and limits: Sample collection involved blood only; tissue repertoires are likely different.

The sample consisted of PBMCs. This TCR came from a woman between 35 and 50 years old in good health. Some clones in this sample may be carry-over from other donors' samples.

The CDR3 loop is CASSFRQGAINEQFF. CDR3 nucleotides: TGTGCCAGCAGTTTCAGACAGGGGGCTATCAATGAGCAGTTCTTC. The chain uses TRBV28 and TRBJ2-1, with 10 bases that match TRBD1. Per germline, CDR1 MDHEN and CDR2 SYDVKM. The CDR3 contains 15 residues. The V segment lost 3 bases and the J segment 6 bases; nucleotides outside the gene matches: 5.